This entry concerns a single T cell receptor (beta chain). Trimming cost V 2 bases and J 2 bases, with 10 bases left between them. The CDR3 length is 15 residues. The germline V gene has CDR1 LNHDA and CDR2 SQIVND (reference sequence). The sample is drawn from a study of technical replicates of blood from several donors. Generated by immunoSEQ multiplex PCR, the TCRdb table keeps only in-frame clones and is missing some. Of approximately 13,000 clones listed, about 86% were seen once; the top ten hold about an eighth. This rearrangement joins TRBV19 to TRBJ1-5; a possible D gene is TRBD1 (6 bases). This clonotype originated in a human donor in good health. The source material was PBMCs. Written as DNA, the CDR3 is TGTGCCAGTAGTATATGGGCAGGGGGCAATCAGCCCCAGCATTTT. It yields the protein CASSIWAGGNQPQHF.